These 27 T cell receptor beta chains were sequenced from one sample in a study of CD8+ T cells in alopecia areata. Investigators isolated RNA and reverse transcribed it into cDNA to act as the sequencing template. Using immunoSEQ multiplex PCR, the repertoire was profiled, and TCRdb retains in-frame clones only, with some absent. The sample comprises tens of thousands of clones, around three quarters of which are singletons, and under 20% rests with the top ten. The sample comprised NKG2D-low CD8+ T cells sorted from blood. Source of these receptors: a human donor with alopecia areata.

V gene TRBV7-2 combines with J gene TRBJ2-1; 10 nucleotides align to TRBD2. V lost 1 base to trimming and J lost 7 bases; unmatched junction nucleotides: 7. Germline loops: CDR1 SGHTA, CDR2 FQGNSA. The CDR3 is made up of 16 amino acids. CDR3 in amino acids: CASSLEPGLATNEQFF. CDR3 DNA: TGTGCCAGCAGCTTAGAACCGGGACTAGCGACGAATGAGCAGTTCTTC.

This rearrangement joins TRBV5-4 to TRBJ2-5; TRBD2 matches at 13 bases. V trimming: 2 bases; J trimming: 5 bases; junction bases outside the gene matches: 9. CDR3 length: 17 residues. CDR1 and CDR2 (germline): SGHNT, YYREEE (reference sequence). For the CDR3, the DNA is TGTGCCAGCAGCTTCGGACTAGCGGGGGAAGGTTGGGAGACCCAGTACTTC. This encodes CASSFGLAGEGWETQYF.

This clone was counted a single time. The chain couples TRBV6-1 to TRBJ2-2, with TRBD2 matching over 11 bases. Per germline, CDR1 MNHNS and CDR2 SASEGT. There are 17 residues in the CDR3. The V gene end was trimmed by 4 bases and the J gene end by 0 bases; junction bases not matched to a gene: 4. CDR3 loop: CASSVPGLAANTGELFF. As DNA, the CDR3 is TGTGCCAGCAGTGTACCGGGACTAGCGGCGAACACCGGGGAGCTGTTTTTT.

The chain employs TRBV6-5 and TRBJ2-7; 13 bases are a match to TRBD2. The CDR3 totals 15 residues. V gave up 6 bases and J gave up 2 bases; unmatched junction bases: 4. In germline, CDR1 is MNHEY, CDR2 SVGAGI. The CDR3 here is CASRIGTSGAYEQYF. The DNA of the CDR3 is TGTGCCAGCAGGATTGGGACTAGCGGGGCCTACGAGCAGTACTTC.

Only one count was recorded for this clone. This chain uses TRBV6-5 with TRBJ2-7; D gene ambiguous. Trimming took 0 bases from V and 5 from J, leaving 8 bases between them. The CDR3 runs 13 residues. Germline values: CDR1 MNHEY, CDR2 SVGAGI. The CDR3 protein is CASSYSLWDEQYF. The CDR3 coding sequence is TGTGCCAGCAGTTACTCTCTCTGGGACGAGCAGTACTTC.

The rearrangement uses TRBV5-6 and TRBJ2-7; TRBD1 matches at 7 bases. Trimming took 1 base from V and 3 from J; bases not matched to a gene: 1. CDR3 length: 13 amino acids. Germline V CDR1 and CDR2: SGHDT, YYEEEE. CDR3 bases: TGTGCCAGCAGCTTGCAGGGGGACTACGAGCAGTACTTC. Translated, it gives CASSLQGDYEQYF.

The chain combines TRBV7-3 with TRBJ2-1; D could derive from TRBD1 or TRBD2 (5 bases each). Trimming removed 3 bases from V and 6 bases from J, with 15 bases in between. Germline-derived CDR1 and CDR2 are SGHTA and FQGTGA. The CDR3 loop spans 15 amino acids. CDR3 DNA sequence: TGTGCCAGCAGCTTGGGGCAGGGAGTACGCAATGAGCAGTTCTTC. Its protein is CASSLGQGVRNEQFF.

This clone came up a few times. This chain links TRBV19 with TRBJ2-1; the D is unclear. The CDR3 loop spans 12 amino acids. V lost 10 bases and J lost 6, with 13 bases in between. Germline values: CDR1 LNHDA, CDR2 SQIVND (reference sequence). In DNA, the CDR3 is TGTGCCACCTCTTGGCGATCCAATGAGCAGTTCTTC. Protein: CATSWRSNEQFF.

The rearrangement uses TRBV7-9 and TRBJ2-5; 8 bases line up with TRBD1. This CDR3 comprises 14 residues. CDR1 is SEHNR, CDR2 FQNEAQ, per germline (reference sequence). The V and J ends lost 5 bases and 1 base, in that order; junction bases with no gene match: 3. CDR3 nucleotides: TGTGCCAGCAGCGCGGACAGGGTCCAAGAGACCCAGTACTTC. It yields the protein CASSADRVQETQYF.

This clone was detected once. This chain connects TRBV5-6 to TRBJ1-2; no clear D. Germline V gene sequence: CDR1 SGHDT, CDR2 YYEEEE. V lost 0 bases and J lost 3, with 6 bases in between. The CDR3 is 13 residues long. CDR3 coding DNA: TGTGCCAGCAGCTTGGGCGGACACTATGGCTACACCTTC. Its translation: CASSLGGHYGYTF. Based on the CDR3 plus reference TRBV5-6 and TRBJ1-2, the full variable domain is DAGVTQSPTHLIKTRGQQVTLRCSPKSGHDTVSWYQQALGQGPQFIFQYYEEEERQRGNFPDRFSGHQFPNYSSELNVNALLLGDSALYLCASSLGGHYGYTFGSGTRLTVV.

This clone was seen only once. The chain combines TRBV27 with TRBJ2-3; D remains unclear. Germline-derived CDR1 and CDR2 are MNHEY and SMNVEV (reference sequence). The CDR3 consists of 13 residues. Trimming took 6 bases from V and 2 from J, leaving 9 bases between them. Here the CDR3 DNA reads TGTGCCAGCAGCTACTCAAACACAGATACGCAGTATTTT. Its translation: CASSYSNTDTQYF.

This chain uses TRBV28 with TRBJ1-5; D remains unclear. The CDR3 is 13 amino acids. Germline CDR1 reads MDHEN; CDR2 reads SYDVKM. V lost 3 bases to trimming and J lost 5 bases, with 8 bases between them. The CDR3 DNA reads as TGTGCCAGCAGTTTTCTTCCGCATCAGCCCCAGCATTTT. This translates into CASSFLPHQPQHF.

The chain combines TRBV4-2 with TRBJ2-3, with a possible D match to TRBD1 (5 bases). V was shortened by 5 bases and J by 1 base, with 16 bases between the two germline ends. The CDR3 runs 16 residues. Per the germline V gene, CDR1 is LGHNA and CDR2 is YNFKEQ. The CDR3 region has the DNA TGTGCCAGCAGCACCCAGCAGGGCTCGGGCACAGATACGCAGTATTTT. This sequence encodes CASSTQQGSGTDTQYF.

This clone was found once. V usage is TRBV19 and J usage is TRBJ2-7; D not certain. The V and J ends lost 9 bases and 3 bases respectively, with 18 bases between them. The CDR3 contains 14 residues. CDR1 and CDR2 (germline): LNHDA, SQIVND (reference sequence). DNA of the CDR3: TGTGCCAGGAGATGCGCCGTTAGATACTACGAGCAGTACTTC. Residues: CARRCAVRYYEQYF.

The rearrangement joins TRBV14 to TRBJ1-1; D is undetermined. CDR1 SGHDN and CDR2 FVKESK come from the germline V gene. This CDR3 spans 12 amino acids. V lost 4 bases and J lost 1, with 4 bases in between. This CDR3 is CASSLQNTEAFF. In nucleotides, the CDR3 is TGTGCCAGCAGCCTCCAGAACACTGAAGCTTTCTTT.

CDR3 in amino acids: CASSQDRNNQPQHF. Written as DNA, the CDR3 is TGCGCCAGCAGCCAAGACAGAAACAATCAGCCCCAGCATTTT. The rearrangement uses TRBV4-1 and TRBJ1-5; D remains ambiguous. Trimming removed 0 bases at V and 3 bases at J, with 6 bases between. Germline lookup yields CDR1 MGHRA and CDR2 YSYEKL. There are 14 residues in the CDR3.

This clone was observed a single time. The chain links TRBV4-1 to TRBJ2-5, with 8 bases fitting TRBD1. Germline assignment: CDR1 MGHRA and CDR2 YSYEKL. The ends lost 4 bases at V and 7 bases at J; junction bases unmatched: 5. The CDR3 sequence is 13 residues long. The CDR3 DNA reads as TGCGCCAGCAGCCTAGGACAGGGAGTGACCCAGTACTTC. This gives the protein CASSLGQGVTQYF.

The J gene is TRBJ2-5, the V gene TRBV11-2; perhaps TRBD2 as D (6 bases). The V gene lost 2 bases and the J gene lost 6 bases, with 10 bases spanning the gap. CDR1 SGHAT and CDR2 FQNNGV come from the germline V gene. The length of the CDR3 is 13 residues. The CDR3 loop reads CASSLMGLQTQYF. CDR3 nucleotide sequence: TGTGCCAGCAGCTTAATGGGACTTCAGACCCAGTACTTC. Full variable domain (missing parts from reference TRBV11-2 and TRBJ2-5): EAGVAQSPRYKIIEKRQSVAFWCNPISGHATLYWYQQILGQGPKLLIQFQNNGVVDDSQLPKDRFSAERLKGVDSTLKIQPAKLEDSAVYLCASSLMGLQTQYFGPGTRLLVL.

The chain combines TRBV4-1 with TRBJ1-1; perhaps TRBD1 as D (5 bases). Trimming removed 0 bases at V and 4 bases at J, with 12 bases between. CDR1 is MGHRA and CDR2 is YSYEKL in the germline V gene. There are 15 residues in the CDR3. CDR3 protein: CASSQDAGRGTEAFF. CDR3 DNA sequence: TGCGCCAGCAGCCAAGATGCGGGGAGGGGCACTGAAGCTTTCTTT.

V and J are TRBV9 and TRBJ2-3, with D unclear. Germline assignment: CDR1 SGDLS and CDR2 YYNGEE. V lost 0 bases, J lost 2 bases, and 13 bases lay in between. The CDR3 loop spans 16 amino acids. The CDR3 protein is CASSVGGGGTTDTQYF. The CDR3, as DNA: TGTGCCAGCAGCGTAGGAGGCGGCGGAACCACAGATACGCAGTATTTT.

The chain combines TRBV5-6 with TRBJ2-2; 10 positions agree with TRBD2. The V gene's germline CDR1 is SGHDT and CDR2 YYEEEE. This CDR3 contains 19 residues. V lost 0 bases, J lost 7 bases, and 15 bases stayed unmatched. CDR3 coding DNA: TGTGCCAGCAGCTTGGTGGTAGCGGGAGGCCGTTCTATCATCGGGGAGCTGTTTTTT. Protein sequence: CASSLVVAGGRSIIGELFF.

The V gene is TRBV15, the J gene TRBJ2-5, with 11 bases fitting TRBD2. Germline V gene data show CDR1 as LNHNV and CDR2 as YYDKDF (reference sequence). This CDR3 spans 16 amino acids. With 4 bases clipped from V and 3 bases from J, the junction kept 7 bases outside the gene matches. The CDR3 DNA is TGTGCCACCAGCACTAATCCGGGACTAGCGGAAGAGACCCAGTACTTC. It yields the protein CATSTNPGLAEETQYF. Based on the CDR3 plus reference TRBV15 and TRBJ2-5, the full variable domain is DAMVIQNPRYQVTQFGKPVTLSCSQTLNHNVMYWYQQKSSQAPKLLFHYYDKDFNNEADTPDNFQSRRPNTSFCFLDIRSPGLGDTAMYLCATSTNPGLAEETQYFGPGTRLLVL.

The chain joins TRBV27 to TRBJ2-2; D remains ambiguous. The CDR3 covers 12 residues. Deletions cut 5 bases from V and 1 base from J, with 2 bases between. Germline loops: CDR1 MNHEY, CDR2 SMNVEV (reference sequence). The CDR3 sequence is CASSKNTGELFF. The CDR3 nucleotides are TGTGCCAGCAGTAAGAACACCGGGGAGCTGTTTTTT.

CDR3: CASSITSGNTIYF. The CDR3 coding sequence is TGTGCCAGTAGTATCACATCGGGAAACACCATATATTTT. This chain links TRBV19 with TRBJ1-3; no clear D. With 3 bases removed from V and 4 bases from J, the gap between germline ends came to 7 bases. Germline V lookup: CDR1 LNHDA, CDR2 SQIVND (reference sequence). The CDR3 extends over 13 amino acids.

The V gene is TRBV5-1, the J gene TRBJ2-7; 7 bases are shared with TRBD2. Germline-derived CDR1 and CDR2 are SGHRS and YFSETQ. The CDR3 consists of 15 residues. V shed 0 bases, J shed 3 bases, and the junction held 6 bases outside the gene matches. The CDR3 reads CASSLEGRGDYEQYF. The CDR3 nucleotides read TGCGCCAGCAGCTTGGAGGGTCGGGGGGACTACGAGCAGTACTTC.

V gene TRBV25-1 combines with J gene TRBJ2-1; a possible D gene is TRBD1 (6 bases). V was trimmed by 5 bases and J by 6 bases, leaving 17 bases between them. Germline CDR1 reads MGHDK; CDR2 reads SYGVNS. CDR3 length: 15 residues. The CDR3, as DNA: TGTGCCAGCAGTCGCACTTACCAGGGGCTCAATGAGCAGTTCTTC. It translates to CASSRTYQGLNEQFF.

This clone is termed medium-sized (0.01 to 0.1%). J is TRBJ1-5 and V is TRBV6-1; 8 bases are shared with TRBD1. Per the germline V gene, CDR1 is MNHNS and CDR2 is SASEGT. Trimming cost V 1 base and J 9 bases; bases outside gene matches: 5. CDR3 length: 14 residues. DNA for the CDR3: TGTGCCAGCAGTGAAGGGACAGGGATGCGGCCCCAGCATTTT. Its translation: CASSEGTGMRPQHF.